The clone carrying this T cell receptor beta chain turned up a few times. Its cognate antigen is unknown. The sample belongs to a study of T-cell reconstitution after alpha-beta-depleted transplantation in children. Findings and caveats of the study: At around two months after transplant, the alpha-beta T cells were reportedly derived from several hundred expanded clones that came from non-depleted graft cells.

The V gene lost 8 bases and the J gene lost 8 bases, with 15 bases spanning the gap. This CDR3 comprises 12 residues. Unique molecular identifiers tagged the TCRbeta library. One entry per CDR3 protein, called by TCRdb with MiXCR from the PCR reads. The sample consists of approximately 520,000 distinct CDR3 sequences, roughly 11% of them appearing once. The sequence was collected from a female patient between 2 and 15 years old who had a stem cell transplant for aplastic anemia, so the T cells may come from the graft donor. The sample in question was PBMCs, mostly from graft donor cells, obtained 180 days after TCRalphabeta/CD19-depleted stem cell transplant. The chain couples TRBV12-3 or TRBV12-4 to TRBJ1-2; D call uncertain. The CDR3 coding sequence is TGTGCCAGCCGCTCCCGGGAGAAGGGCTACACCTTC. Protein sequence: CASRSREKGYTF.